The 15 T cell receptor beta chains below were found in one sample sequenced in a study of cytomegalovirus exposure and HLA in healthy donors (dated by TCRdb to about 2017). The method behind the library was the immunoSEQ multiplex PCR assay. In TCRdb, the immuneACCESS table is reduced to in-frame sequences with V and J assigned. These tables do not hold every clone; where another copy was compared, an unresolved V gene accounts for under half, and the others remain unexplained. The sample table contains hundreds of thousands of clones; only one count was recorded for approximately 87% of them. The top ten constitute 4.5% to 7% of the sample. The specimen sequenced was PBMCs. The receptor source for this set is a woman aged 18-29 years in good health and CMV-seronegative.

The chain recombines TRBV25-1 with TRBJ1-2; 8 bases match TRBD1. The CDR3 is 17 residues long. Looked up from germline, CDR1 is MGHDK and CDR2 is SYGVNS. With 1 base clipped from V and 4 bases from J, the junction kept 11 bases outside the gene matches. Here the CDR3 DNA reads TGTGCCAGCAGTGAATCTGGGACAGGTCGTTGGTCCTATGGCTACACCTTC. It translates to CASSESGTGRWSYGYTF.

The rearrangement joins TRBV15 to TRBJ1-1; 7 nucleotides align to TRBD1. CDR3 length: 14 amino acids. Trimming cost V 4 bases and J 6 bases; bases outside gene matches: 8. Germline V gene lookup returns CDR1 LNHNV and CDR2 YYDKDF (reference sequence). CDR3 residues: CATSTRTGRAEAFF. The CDR3 DNA sequence: TGTGCCACCAGCACCCGGACAGGACGCGCTGAAGCTTTCTTT.

This chain connects TRBV6-5 to TRBJ2-7; D may be TRBD2 (6 bases). V was clipped by 2 bases and J by 2 bases, with 13 bases between them. CDR3 length: 15 residues. Germline loops: CDR1 MNHEY, CDR2 SVGAGI. This CDR3 is CASSYGQEGAYEQYF. The CDR3 DNA is TGTGCCAGCAGTTACGGCCAGGAGGGAGCCTACGAGCAGTACTTC.

This chain connects TRBV6-6 to TRBJ2-3; D gene ambiguous. CDR3 length equals 15 residues. CDR1 is MNHNY and CDR2 is SVGAGI in the germline V gene (reference sequence). With 0 bases removed from V and 0 bases from J, the gap between germline ends came to 7 bases. The CDR3 reads CASSYSRPSTDTQYF. DNA for the CDR3: TGTGCCAGCAGTTACTCGAGGCCGAGCACAGATACGCAGTATTTT.

This clone was observed a handful of times. J is TRBJ1-5 and V is TRBV5-1; D is ambiguous. The CDR3 sequence is 13 residues long. Trimming cost V 2 bases and J 4 bases, with 7 bases left between them. CDR1 and CDR2 (germline): SGHRS, YFSETQ. Here the CDR3 DNA reads TGCGCCAGCAGCTTATGGACTAATCAGCCCCAGCATTTT. This codes for CASSLWTNQPQHF.

The rearrangement uses TRBV5-4 and TRBJ2-1, with D perhaps TRBD1 (6 bases). CDR3 size: 13 residues. V was shortened by 2 bases and J by 6 bases, with 9 bases between the two germline ends. Germline V gene data show CDR1 as SGHNT and CDR2 as YYREEE (reference sequence). In DNA, the CDR3 is TGTGCCAGCAGCTTAGACAGGCCCAATGAGCAGTTCTTC. Its protein is CASSLDRPNEQFF.

The rearrangement joins TRBV5-6 to TRBJ2-1; 8 bases are shared with TRBD2. This CDR3 contains 18 residues. Unmatched junction bases numbered 13, after V lost 5 bases and J lost 0 bases. CDR1 is SGHDT, CDR2 YYEEEE, per germline. This chain's CDR3 is CASRNALGAGDSYNEQFF. CDR3 DNA sequence: TGTGCCAGCAGAAACGCATTGGGAGCGGGAGACTCCTACAATGAGCAGTTCTTC.

In nucleotides, the CDR3 is TGTGCCAGCGGGGCTAGCGGGAGAGGGAATGAGCAGTTCTTC. As protein: CASGASGRGNEQFF. This sequence joins TRBV25-1 and TRBJ2-1, with 10 bases fitting TRBD2. The CDR3 has 14 residues. Germline V gives CDR1 MGHDK, CDR2 SYGVNS. V shed 8 bases, J shed 7 bases, and the junction held 8 bases outside the gene matches.

The chain is built from TRBV2 and TRBJ2-1; D possibly corresponds to TRBD1 (6 bases). CDR3 length equals 12 residues. Trimming took 7 bases from V and 9 from J, leaving 13 bases between them. Germline V gene lookup returns CDR1 SNHLY and CDR2 FYNNEI. The CDR3 region has the DNA TGTGCCAGCAAATACCAGGGGAGTGAGCAGTTCTTC. It codes for CASKYQGSEQFF.

This clone was seen once. The chain employs TRBV27 and TRBJ2-5; 8 bases map to TRBD2. Germline CDR1 is MNHEY and CDR2 is SMNVEV (reference sequence). After removal of 5 bases from V and 4 bases from J, the junction contained 9 bases not matched to a gene. This CDR3 has 15 residues. The CDR3 DNA sequence: TGTGCCAGCAGTCCCCAGCGGGGGAGGGGAGAGACCCAGTACTTC. It codes for CASSPQRGRGETQYF.

The V and J genes are TRBV11-1 and TRBJ2-7; D gene ambiguous. The length of the CDR3 is 13 residues. Trimming shortened V by 3 bases and J by 2 bases, and 8 bases separated the two germline ends. The germline V gene encodes CDR1 SGHAT and CDR2 FQDESV (reference sequence). This CDR3 reads CASSFDTTYEQYF. The CDR3, as DNA: TGTGCCAGCAGCTTTGACACAACCTACGAGCAGTACTTC.

The rearrangement uses TRBV9 and TRBJ2-1; the match to TRBD2 covers 9 bases. Germline assignment: CDR1 SGDLS and CDR2 YYNGEE. The CDR3 contains 15 residues. Trimming took 0 bases from V and 2 from J; bases not matched to a gene: 0. CDR3 protein: CASSVVAGAYNEQFF. The CDR3 DNA reads as TGTGCCAGCAGCGTAGTAGCGGGGGCCTACAATGAGCAGTTCTTC.

The V gene is TRBV7-8, the J gene TRBJ1-2; 10 bases match TRBD1. This CDR3 has 16 residues. The junction had 7 bases not matched to a gene; V was cut back by 4 bases and J by 2 bases. Germline V lookup: CDR1 SGHVS, CDR2 FQNEAQ. The CDR3 spells CASSYVPGQGNYGYTF. Here the CDR3 DNA reads TGTGCCAGCAGCTATGTCCCGGGACAGGGGAACTATGGCTACACCTTC.

The rearrangement links TRBV2 to TRBJ1-5; the D is unclear. V gave up 10 bases and J gave up 2 bases, with 9 bases separating them. The CDR3 has 12 amino acids. Germline CDR1 SNHLY, CDR2 FYNNEI. This chain's CDR3 is CATSTGNQPQHF. The CDR3 DNA reads as TGTGCCACCTCTACGGGCAATCAGCCCCAGCATTTT.

The rearrangement uses TRBV29-1 and TRBJ1-1; 12 bases align to TRBD1. CDR3 length: 16 amino acids. The V gene's germline CDR1 is SQVTM and CDR2 ANQGSEA. The V and J ends lost 5 bases and 4 bases, in that order; junction bases with no gene match: 11. CDR3 residues: CSVPYRDRGLGTEAFF. CDR3 DNA sequence: TGCAGCGTTCCCTACCGGGACAGGGGGCTCGGCACTGAAGCTTTCTTT.